The next 20 T cell receptor beta chains were all read from a single sample in a study of cytomegalovirus exposure and HLA in healthy donors. Primers included in the PCR were 60 Vbeta and 13 Jbeta primers. TCRdb's table, derived via immunoSEQ multiplex PCR, lists solely in-frame clones and lacks some. The sample gives some 160,000 clones, approximately 79% of which show up once; 1.7% is in the top ten. The specimen sequenced was PBMCs. These receptors all stem from a woman aged 30 to 39 in good health and CMV-seronegative.

The chain couples TRBV5-1 to TRBJ2-3; 7 bases match TRBD2. Germline V gene data show CDR1 as SGHRS and CDR2 as YFSETQ. With V trimmed by 2 bases and J by 4 bases, 10 bases remained unmatched. The CDR3 totals 16 residues. Here the CDR3 reads CASSFIPSGVADTQYF. The DNA of the CDR3 is TGCGCCAGCAGCTTCATCCCCAGCGGGGTCGCAGATACGCAGTATTTT. The full variable domain, rest sourced from reference TRBV5-1 and TRBJ2-3, is KAGVTQTPRYLIKTRGQQVTLSCSPISGHRSVSWYQQTPGQGLQFLFEYFSETQRNKGNFPGRFSGRQFSNSRSEMNVSTLELGDSALYLCASSFIPSGVADTQYFGPGTRLTVL.

The chain employs TRBV27 and TRBJ2-3, with a tentative D call TRBD2 (6 bases). This CDR3 is 13 amino acids long. CDR1 is MNHEY, CDR2 SMNVEV, per germline (reference sequence). V was pared by 3 bases and J by 7 bases, with 11 bases between. CDR3 sequence reads: CASSFPGVNTQYF. The CDR3 DNA reads TGTGCCAGCAGTTTTCCGGGGGTAAATACGCAGTATTTT.

This clone was counted a single time. The chain combines TRBV5-1 with TRBJ1-1; a weak D match, TRBD1 (5 bases). V lost 4 bases to trimming and J lost 1 base, with 11 bases between them. This CDR3 is built from 14 residues. Germline V gene data show CDR1 as SGHRS and CDR2 as YFSETQ. The CDR3: CASSRGSGNTEAFF. Written as DNA, the CDR3 is TGCGCCAGCAGCCGGGGGTCGGGGAACACTGAAGCTTTCTTT.

This clone was seen just once. J is TRBJ1-1 and V is TRBV27; D perhaps matches TRBD1 (5 bases). CDR1 and CDR2 from the germline V gene are MNHEY and SMNVEV (reference sequence). The CDR3 has 14 residues. V lost 0 bases, J lost 4 bases, and 9 bases lay in between. The CDR3 is CASSLSLGGTEAFF. Here the CDR3 DNA reads TGTGCCAGCAGTTTATCATTGGGGGGCACTGAAGCTTTCTTT.

The V and J genes are TRBV27 and TRBJ1-3, with D tentatively TRBD1 (6 bases). From germline, CDR1 is MNHEY and CDR2 SMNVEV (reference sequence). Trimming shortened V by 8 bases and J by 3 bases, and 14 bases separated the two germline ends. The CDR3 loop spans 14 amino acids. The CDR3 DNA follows: TGTGCCAGCCAGAGCAGGGGCGGTGGAAACACCATATATTTT. This gives the protein CASQSRGGGNTIYF.

This clone occurred a few times. The CDR3 DNA reads TGTGCCAGCGGGACTAGCGGGGACACCGGGGAGCTGTTTTTT. Translation gives CASGTSGDTGELFF. The rearrangement joins TRBV6-4 to TRBJ2-2; 13 bases fit TRBD2. Trimming removed 8 bases from V and 3 bases from J; junction bases left unmatched: 0. Germline CDR1 and CDR2: MRHNA and SNTAGT. This CDR3 region has 14 residues.

The rearrangement uses TRBV2 and TRBJ1-5; unclear D gene. CDR3 size: 14 residues. V was trimmed by 6 bases and J by 0 bases, leaving 9 bases between them. Per germline, CDR1 SNHLY and CDR2 FYNNEI. CDR3 coding DNA: TGTGCCAGCAGAAGTCAGGATAGCAATCAGCCCCAGCATTTT. It is translated as CASRSQDSNQPQHF. Filled out from reference TRBV2 and TRBJ1-5, the complete variable domain reads EPEVTQTPSHQVTQMGQEVILRCVPISNHLYFYWYRQILGQKVEFLVSFYNNEISEKSEIFDDQFSVERPDGSNFTLKIRSTKLEDSAMYFCASRSQDSNQPQHFGDGTRLSIL.

This clone appeared a few times. DNA for the CDR3: TGTGCCAGCAGCTTAAGCCTCGGGTACAGCGGGGTCCATCAGCCCCAGCATTTT. It yields the protein CASSLSLGYSGVHQPQHF. The chain uses TRBV7-8 and TRBJ1-5; D is undetermined. The V end lost 2 bases, the J end lost 5 bases, and 22 bases lay between the germline ends. Germline loops: CDR1 SGHVS, CDR2 FQNEAQ. The CDR3 extends over 18 amino acids.

CDR3 amino acids: CAWSSPPGGGPEAFF. DNA of the CDR3: TGTGCCTGGAGTTCCCCCCCGGGGGGCGGGCCAGAAGCTTTCTTT. This rearrangement joins TRBV30 to TRBJ1-1, with D perhaps matching TRBD1 (6 bases). Per germline, CDR1 GTSNPN and CDR2 SVGIG (reference sequence). The CDR3 extends over 15 amino acids. The V end was cut by 2 bases, the J end by 8 bases, with 21 bases between.

The chain couples TRBV10-3 to TRBJ2-7; tentative D call: TRBD1 (6 bases). V shed 5 bases and J shed 3 bases, with 8 bases lying between them. The germline gives CDR1 ENHRY, CDR2 SYGVKD. The CDR3 consists of 12 residues. The CDR3, as DNA: TGTGCCATCAGTACAGGGAGCTACGAGCAGTACTTC. It specifies CAISTGSYEQYF.

The chain couples TRBV19 to TRBJ1-2, with TRBD1 as a possible D gene (6 bases). V lost 3 bases and J lost 3, with 14 bases in between. Germline loops: CDR1 LNHDA, CDR2 SQIVND (reference sequence). The CDR3 is made up of 15 amino acids. CDR3 sequence (DNA): TGTGCCAGTAGTATCTTGGGGGCGCCTGACTATGGCTACACCTTC. Its protein product is CASSILGAPDYGYTF.

V is TRBV30 and J is TRBJ2-2; D unclear. V was cut by 0 bases and J by 6 bases, with 11 bases left in between. CDR1 GTSNPN and CDR2 SVGIG come from the germline V gene (reference sequence). The CDR3 totals 14 residues. In DNA form, the CDR3 reads TGTGCCTGGAGTGTACTTATGGCGGCCGGGGAGCTGTTTTTT. Protein sequence: CAWSVLMAAGELFF.

The chain joins TRBV4-1 to TRBJ2-1; D uncertain. Germline CDR1 reads MGHRA; CDR2 reads YSYEKL. CDR3 length: 16 residues. The ends were cut back, 0 bases at V and 1 base at J, with 10 bases in the middle. The CDR3 is CASSQDLAESYNEQFF. The CDR3 DNA sequence: TGCGCCAGCAGCCAAGATTTGGCGGAGTCCTACAATGAGCAGTTCTTC.

The chain is built from TRBV29-1 and TRBJ1-1; weak D call: TRBD1 (6 bases). CDR3 size: 12 residues. Deletions cut 7 bases from V and 7 bases from J, with 16 bases between. CDR1 SQVTM and CDR2 ANQGSEA come from the germline V gene. This CDR3 reads CSASGGAVEAFF. The DNA for the CDR3 is TGCAGCGCATCGGGGGGGGCCGTTGAAGCTTTCTTT.

This clone was found a few times. The genes are TRBV6-1 and TRBJ1-2, with a tentative D call TRBD1 (5 bases). The V gene lost 2 bases and the J gene lost 7 bases, with 17 bases spanning the gap. Germline CDR1 MNHNS, CDR2 SASEGT. This CDR3 has 15 amino acids. In DNA form, the CDR3 reads TGTGCCAGCAGTGAATTCGGGGGACGGGGACGTGGCTACACCTTC. It specifies CASSEFGGRGRGYTF.

This chain links TRBV9 with TRBJ1-5; no clear D. Per the germline V gene, CDR1 is SGDLS and CDR2 is YYNGEE. Trimming pared 3 bases from V and 4 bases from J, leaving 11 bases between. This CDR3 has 14 amino acids. Written as DNA, the CDR3 is TGTGCCAGCAGCGAAGACGGGAGAAATCAGCCCCAGCATTTT. It yields the protein CASSEDGRNQPQHF. Full variable domain (outside the CDR3, taken from reference TRBV9 and TRBJ1-5): DSGVTQTPKHLITATGQRVTLRCSPRSGDLSVYWYQQSLDQGLQFLIQYYNGEERAKGNILERFSAQQFPDLHSELNLSSLELGDSALYFCASSEDGRNQPQHFGDGTRLSIL.

The chain joins TRBV7-9 to TRBJ2-7; D is possibly TRBD2 (7 bases). CDR1 and CDR2 from the germline V gene are SEHNR and FQNEAQ (reference sequence). Trimming removed 1 base at V and 3 bases at J, with 10 bases between. This CDR3 has 14 residues. The CDR3 coding sequence is TGTGCCAGCAGCTTAGAGGGGGGGGGCTACGAGCAGTACTTC. Its translation is CASSLEGGGYEQYF.

This clone was seen ten or more times. The genes are TRBV6-1 and TRBJ2-5, with D possibly TRBD1 on 6 matching bases. The length of the CDR3 is 14 residues. Germline CDR1 MNHNS, CDR2 SASEGT. Trimming shortened V by 4 bases and J by 2 bases, and 11 bases separated the two germline ends. The CDR3 DNA follows: TGTGCCAGCAGTGGGGACAACTTACAAGAGACCCAGTACTTC. Translating gives CASSGDNLQETQYF.

This clone was observed a few times. This sequence joins TRBV6-1 and TRBJ2-6; D may be TRBD2 (5 bases). CDR1 and CDR2 (germline): MNHNS, SASEGT. This CDR3 comprises 15 residues. V was pared by 4 bases and J by 0 bases, with 7 bases between. CDR3 protein: CASSGGSSGANVLTF. The CDR3 DNA reads TGTGCCAGCAGTGGAGGGAGCTCTGGGGCCAACGTCCTGACTTTC.

CDR3 coding DNA: TGTGCCAGCAGTTCCACCTGGGTCCAGGCCGATCAGCCCCAGCATTTT. Protein: CASSSTWVQADQPQHF. V gene TRBV6-5 combines with J gene TRBJ1-5; D remains ambiguous. The ends were cut back, 4 bases at V and 5 bases at J, with 18 bases in the middle. CDR1 is MNHEY, CDR2 SVGAGI, per germline. The CDR3 totals 16 residues.